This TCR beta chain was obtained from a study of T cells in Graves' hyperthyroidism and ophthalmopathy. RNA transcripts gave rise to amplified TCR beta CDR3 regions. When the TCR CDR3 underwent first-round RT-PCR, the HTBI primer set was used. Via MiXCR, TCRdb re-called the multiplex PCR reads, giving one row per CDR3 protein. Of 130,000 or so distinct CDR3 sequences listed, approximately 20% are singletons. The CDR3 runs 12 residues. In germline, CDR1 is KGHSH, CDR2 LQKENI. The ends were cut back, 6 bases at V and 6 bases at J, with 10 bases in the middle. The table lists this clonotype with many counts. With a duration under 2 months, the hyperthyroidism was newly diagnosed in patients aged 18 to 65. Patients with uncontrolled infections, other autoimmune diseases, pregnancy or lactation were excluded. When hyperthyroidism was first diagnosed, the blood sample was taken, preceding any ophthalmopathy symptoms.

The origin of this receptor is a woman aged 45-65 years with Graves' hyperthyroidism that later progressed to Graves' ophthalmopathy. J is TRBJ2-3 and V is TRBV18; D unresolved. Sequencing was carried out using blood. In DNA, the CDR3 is TGTGCCAGCTCGGAAAGTTCGGATACGCAGTATTTT. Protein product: CASSESSDTQYF.